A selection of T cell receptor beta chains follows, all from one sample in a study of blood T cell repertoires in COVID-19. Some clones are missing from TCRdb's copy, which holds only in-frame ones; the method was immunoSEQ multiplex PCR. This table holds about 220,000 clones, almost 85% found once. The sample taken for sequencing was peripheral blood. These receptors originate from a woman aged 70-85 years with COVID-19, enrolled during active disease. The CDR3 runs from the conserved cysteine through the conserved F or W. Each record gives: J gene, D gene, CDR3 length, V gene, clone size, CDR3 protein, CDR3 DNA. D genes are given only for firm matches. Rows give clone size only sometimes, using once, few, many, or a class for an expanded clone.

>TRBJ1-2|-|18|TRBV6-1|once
CASSDRGRGAQNNYGYTF
TGTGCCAGCAGTGACCGTGGGCGGGGGGCGCAGAATAACTATGGCTACACCTTC
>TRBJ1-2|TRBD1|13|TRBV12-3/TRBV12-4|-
CASSLRQGEGYTF
TGTGCCAGCAGTCTCCGACAGGGTGAGGGCTACACCTTC
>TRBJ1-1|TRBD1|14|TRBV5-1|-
CASSLEGATTEAFF
TGCGCCAGCAGCTTGGAGGGGGCAACGACTGAAGCTTTCTTT
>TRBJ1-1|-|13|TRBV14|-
CASSLTGGTEAFF
TGTGCCAGCAGCCTGACGGGGGGCACTGAAGCTTTCTTT
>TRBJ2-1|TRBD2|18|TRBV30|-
CADLRPLPDSRGIGEQFF
TGTGCCGACCTACGGCCTCTTCCCGACTCGCGGGGGATCGGTGAGCAGTTCTTC
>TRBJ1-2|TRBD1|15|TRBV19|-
CASNLDRVRNYGYTF
TGTGCCAGTAACCTAGACAGGGTCCGCAACTATGGCTACACCTTC
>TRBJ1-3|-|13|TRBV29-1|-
CSVKWPSRNTIYF
TGCAGCGTTAAATGGCCCTCCAGAAACACCATATATTTT
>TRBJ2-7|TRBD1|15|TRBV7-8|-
CASSPNLDRTYEQYF
TGTGCCAGCAGCCCGAACCTGGACAGGACCTACGAGCAGTACTTC
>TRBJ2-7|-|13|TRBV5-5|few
CASSFRVVSEQYF
TGTGCCAGCAGCTTCCGGGTAGTGAGCGAGCAGTACTTC
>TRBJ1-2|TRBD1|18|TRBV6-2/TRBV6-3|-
CASSYSISGQGEAYGYTF
TGTGCCAGCAGTTACTCGATTTCGGGACAGGGCGAGGCCTATGGCTACACCTTC
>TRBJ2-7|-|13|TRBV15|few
CATSRVLDYEQYF
TGTGCCACCAGCAGAGTACTAGATTACGAGCAGTACTTC
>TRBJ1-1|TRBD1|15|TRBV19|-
CASSIGTGKGTEAFF
TGTGCCAGTAGTATCGGGACAGGGAAAGGTACTGAAGCTTTCTTT
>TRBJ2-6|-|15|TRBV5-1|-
CASSSQFSGANVLTF
TGCGCCAGCAGCTCACAGTTCTCTGGGGCCAACGTCCTGACTTTC
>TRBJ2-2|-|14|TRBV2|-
CASREGPGTGELFF
TGTGCCAGCAGGGAGGGCCCTGGGACCGGGGAGCTGTTTTTT
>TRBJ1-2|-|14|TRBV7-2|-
CASSFHGGGYGYTF
TGTGCCAGCAGCTTCCATGGGGGAGGCTATGGCTACACCTTC
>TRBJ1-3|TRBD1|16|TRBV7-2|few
CASSLVAWDRAGTIYF
TGTGCCAGCAGCTTAGTCGCGTGGGACAGGGCAGGCACCATATATTTT
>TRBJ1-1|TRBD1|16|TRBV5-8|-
CASSYRGRIMNTEAFF
TGTGCCAGCAGCTACAGGGGACGGATAATGAACACTGAAGCTTTCTTT
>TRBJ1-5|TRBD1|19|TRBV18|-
CASSLLTAGTGKSNQPQHF
TGTGCCAGCTCACTCTTGACGGCCGGGACAGGGAAAAGCAATCAGCCCCAGCATTTT
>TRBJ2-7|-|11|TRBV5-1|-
CASRQSYEQYF
TGCGCCAGTCGACAGTCCTACGAGCAGTACTTC
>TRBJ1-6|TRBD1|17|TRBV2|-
CASSVGWDSKRGSPLHF
TGTGCCAGCAGTGTTGGGTGGGACAGTAAACGAGGTTCACCCCTCCACTTT
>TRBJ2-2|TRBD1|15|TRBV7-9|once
CASSYRDRVTGELFF
TGTGCCAGCAGCTACCGGGACAGGGTAACCGGGGAGCTGTTTTTT
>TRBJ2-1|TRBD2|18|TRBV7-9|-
CASSTRGISGGAYNEQFF
TGTGCCAGCAGCACCCGGGGTATCAGCGGGGGGGCCTACAATGAGCAGTTCTTC
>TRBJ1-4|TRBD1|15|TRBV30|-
CAWSPGQVGNEKLFF
TGTGCCTGGAGTCCAGGACAGGTCGGTAATGAAAAACTGTTTTTT
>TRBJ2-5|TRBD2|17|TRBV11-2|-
CASSLGGTSARQETQYF
TGTGCCAGCAGCTTGGGCGGGACTAGCGCGCGCCAAGAGACCCAGTACTTC
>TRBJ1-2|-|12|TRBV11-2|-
CASRTYSYGYTF
TGTGCCAGCCGAACGTATAGCTATGGCTACACCTTC
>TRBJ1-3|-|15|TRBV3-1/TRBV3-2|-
CASSPHRLGGNTIYF
TGTGCCAGCAGCCCACACAGGCTCGGTGGAAACACCATATATTTT
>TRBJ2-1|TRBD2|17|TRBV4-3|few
CASSQDPASGGYNEQFF
TGCGCCAGCAGCCAAGATCCGGCTAGCGGGGGTTACAATGAGCAGTTCTTC
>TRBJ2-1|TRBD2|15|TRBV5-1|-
CASSLAGREDYEQFF
TGCGCCAGCAGCTTGGCCGGGCGGGAGGACTATGAGCAGTTCTTC
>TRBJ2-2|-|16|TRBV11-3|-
CASSLEPTSGLGELFF
TGTGCCAGCAGTTTGGAACCGACTAGTGGTCTGGGGGAGCTGTTTTTT
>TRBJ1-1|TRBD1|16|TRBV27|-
CASSRPGQGDWTEAFF
TGTGCCAGCAGTCGCCCCGGACAGGGGGATTGGACTGAAGCTTTCTTT
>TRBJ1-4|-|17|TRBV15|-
CATSRDLGYRANEKLFF
TGTGCCACCAGCAGAGATTTGGGATACAGGGCTAATGAAAAACTGTTTTTT
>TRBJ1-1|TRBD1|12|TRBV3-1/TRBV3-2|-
CASSPRTGDAFF
TGTGCCAGCAGCCCACGGACAGGGGACGCTTTCTTT
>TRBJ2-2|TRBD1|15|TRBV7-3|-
CASSLGQGITGELFF
TGTGCCAGCAGCCTAGGACAGGGTATCACCGGGGAGCTGTTTTTT
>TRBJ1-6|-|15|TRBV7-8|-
CASSREQDGNSPLHF
TGTGCCAGCAGCCGAGAACAGGATGGGAATTCACCCCTCCACTTT
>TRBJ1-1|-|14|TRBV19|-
CASMEGGMNTEAFF
TGTGCCAGTATGGAGGGTGGTATGAACACTGAAGCTTTCTTT
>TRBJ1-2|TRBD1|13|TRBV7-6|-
CASSQTYRGGYTF
TGTGCCAGCAGCCAGACATACAGGGGTGGCTACACCTTC
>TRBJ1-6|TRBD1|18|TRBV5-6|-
CASSSLIYRDRLNSPLHF
TGTGCCAGCAGCTCCCTGATTTACCGGGACAGGCTAAATTCACCCCTCCACTTT
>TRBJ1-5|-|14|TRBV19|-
CASSTGLSNQPQHF
TGTGCCAGTTCAACAGGGCTTAGCAATCAGCCCCAGCATTTT
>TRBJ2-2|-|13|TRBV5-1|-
CASSLQRPGELFF
TGCGCCAGCAGCTTGCAGCGCCCCGGGGAGCTGTTTTTT
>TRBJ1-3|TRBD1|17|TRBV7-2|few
CASSLWTGPHSGNTIYF
TGTGCCAGCAGCTTGTGGACAGGACCCCACTCTGGAAACACCATATATTTT
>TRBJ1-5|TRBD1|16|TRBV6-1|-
CASSEGTGASNQPQHF
TGTGCCAGCAGTGAAGGGACAGGGGCTAGCAATCAGCCCCAGCATTTT
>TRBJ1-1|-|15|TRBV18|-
CASSPQGHLNTEAFF
TGTGCCAGCTCACCACAGGGACATCTGAACACTGAAGCTTTCTTT
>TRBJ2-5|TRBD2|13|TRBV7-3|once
CASSPAGTMRQYF
TGTGCCAGCAGTCCCGCCGGGACTATGCGCCAGTACTTC
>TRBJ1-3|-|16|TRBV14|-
CASTPRGGPLGNTIYF
TGTGCCAGCACCCCGCGAGGCGGGCCTTTGGGAAACACCATATATTTT
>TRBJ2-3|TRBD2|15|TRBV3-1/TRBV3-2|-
CASSPLGGGGSTQYF
TGTGCCAGCAGCCCCCTAGGCGGGGGGGGGTCTACGCAGTATTTT
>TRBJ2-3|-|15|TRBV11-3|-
CASKDSAGSTDTQYF
TGTGCCAGCAAAGACTCCGCAGGGAGCACAGATACGCAGTATTTT
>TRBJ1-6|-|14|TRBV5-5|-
CASSSPPYNSPLHF
TGTGCCAGCAGCTCCCCCCCTTATAATTCACCCCTCCACTTT
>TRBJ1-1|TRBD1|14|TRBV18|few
CASSQPGQSYEAFF
TGTGCCAGCTCACAGCCGGGACAGAGCTATGAAGCTTTCTTT
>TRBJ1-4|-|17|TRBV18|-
CASSPAQGVGANEKLFF
TGTGCCAGCTCGCCCGCCCAGGGTGTAGGGGCTAATGAAAAACTGTTTTTT
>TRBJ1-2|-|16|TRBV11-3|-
CASSLNGTPHSYGYTF
TGTGCCAGCAGCTTAAATGGGACTCCACACTCTTATGGCTACACCTTC